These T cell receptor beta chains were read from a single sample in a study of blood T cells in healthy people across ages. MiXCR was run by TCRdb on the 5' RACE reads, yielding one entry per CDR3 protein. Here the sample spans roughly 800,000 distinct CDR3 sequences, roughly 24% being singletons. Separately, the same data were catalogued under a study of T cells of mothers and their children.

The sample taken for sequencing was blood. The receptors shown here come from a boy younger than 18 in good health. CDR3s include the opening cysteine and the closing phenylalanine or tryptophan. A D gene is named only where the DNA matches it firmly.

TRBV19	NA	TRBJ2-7	CASSIAQGNPEQYF
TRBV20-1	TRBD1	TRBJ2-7	CSAAGQGDEQYF
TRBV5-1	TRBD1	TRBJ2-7	CASSLAGGSPRGEQYF
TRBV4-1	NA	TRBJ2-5	CASSQVGQETQYF
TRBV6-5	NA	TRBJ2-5	CASRLRPQETQYF
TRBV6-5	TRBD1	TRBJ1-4	CASSTQGASNEKLFF
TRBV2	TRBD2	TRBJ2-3	CASRERLAGGTDTQYF
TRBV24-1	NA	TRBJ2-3	CATSEGNSPDTQYF
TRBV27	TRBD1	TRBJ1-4	CASSLIRQGDEKLFF
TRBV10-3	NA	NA	CAISSQAAEEQFF
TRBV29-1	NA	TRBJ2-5	CSVPKQGGEAQYF
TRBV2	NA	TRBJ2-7	CASSVAFYYEQYF
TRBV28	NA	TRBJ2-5	CASKTGGGETQYF
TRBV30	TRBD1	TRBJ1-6	CAWRDGPGQMSSYNSPLHF
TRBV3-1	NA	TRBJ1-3	CASSQGWDSGNTIYF
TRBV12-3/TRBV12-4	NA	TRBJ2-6	CASSPDSGSGANVLTF
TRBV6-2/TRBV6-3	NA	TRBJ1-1	CASSYSISRASGEYTEAFF
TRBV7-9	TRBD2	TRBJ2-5	CASSFSIAGSETQYF
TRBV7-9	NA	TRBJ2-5	CASSPRKHHQETQYF
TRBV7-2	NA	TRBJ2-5	CASSSFYPTDQETQYF
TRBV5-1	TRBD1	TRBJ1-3	CASSFSGGAAGNTIYF
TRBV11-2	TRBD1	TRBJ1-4	CASSLLVVQRGRGVFYEKLFF
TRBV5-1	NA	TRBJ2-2	CASSSNVYTGELFF
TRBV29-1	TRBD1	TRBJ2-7	CSVEKRGQGDYEQYF